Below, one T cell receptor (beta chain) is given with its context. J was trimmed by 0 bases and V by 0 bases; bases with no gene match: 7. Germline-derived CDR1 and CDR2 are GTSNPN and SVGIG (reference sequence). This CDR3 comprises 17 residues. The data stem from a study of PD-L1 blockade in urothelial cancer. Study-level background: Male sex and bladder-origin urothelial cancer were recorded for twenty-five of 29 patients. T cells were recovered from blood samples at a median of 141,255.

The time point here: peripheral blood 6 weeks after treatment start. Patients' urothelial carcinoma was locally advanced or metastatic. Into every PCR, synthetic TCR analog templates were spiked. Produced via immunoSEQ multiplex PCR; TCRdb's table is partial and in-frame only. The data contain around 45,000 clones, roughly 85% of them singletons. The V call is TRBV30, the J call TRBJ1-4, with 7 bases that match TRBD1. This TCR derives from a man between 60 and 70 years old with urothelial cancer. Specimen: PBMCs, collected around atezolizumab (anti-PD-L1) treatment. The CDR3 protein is CAWSVQGFYATNEKLFF. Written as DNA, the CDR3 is TGTGCCTGGAGTGTACAGGGGTTTTACGCAACTAATGAAAAACTGTTTTTT.